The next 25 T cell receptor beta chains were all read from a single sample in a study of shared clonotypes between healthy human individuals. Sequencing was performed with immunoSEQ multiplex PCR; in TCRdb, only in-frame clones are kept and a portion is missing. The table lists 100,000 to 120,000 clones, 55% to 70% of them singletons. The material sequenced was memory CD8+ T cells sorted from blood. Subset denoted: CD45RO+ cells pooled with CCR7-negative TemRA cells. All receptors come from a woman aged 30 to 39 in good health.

The CDR3 nucleotides read TGTGCCAGCAGTTGGGACGGGGGGGCCCAGTACTTC. This sequence encodes CASSWDGGAQYF. V and J are TRBV28 and TRBJ2-5; TRBD2 agrees at 8 bases. V shed 4 bases and J 9 bases; nucleotides not matched to a gene: 4. The germline CDR1 and CDR2 sequences are MDHEN and SYDVKM. The CDR3 runs to 12 residues. The full variable domain, in which reference TRBV28 and TRBJ2-5 provide the parts outside the CDR3, is DVKVTQSSRYLVKRTGEKVFLECVQDMDHENMFWYRQDPGLGLRLIYFSYDVKMKEKGDIPEGYSVSREKKERFSLILESASTNQTSMYLCASSWDGGAQYFGPGTRLLVL.

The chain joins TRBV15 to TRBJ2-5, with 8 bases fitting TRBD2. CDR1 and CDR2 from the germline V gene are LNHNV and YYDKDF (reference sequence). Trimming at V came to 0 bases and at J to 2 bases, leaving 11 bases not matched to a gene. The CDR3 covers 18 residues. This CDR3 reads CATSREAPLAGGQETQYF. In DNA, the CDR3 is TGTGCCACCAGCAGAGAGGCCCCCTTGGCGGGAGGTCAAGAGACCCAGTACTTC. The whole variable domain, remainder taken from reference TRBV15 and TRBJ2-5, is DAMVIQNPRYQVTQFGKPVTLSCSQTLNHNVMYWYQQKSSQAPKLLFHYYDKDFNNEADTPDNFQSRRPNTSFCFLDIRSPGLGDTAMYLCATSREAPLAGGQETQYFGPGTRLLVL.

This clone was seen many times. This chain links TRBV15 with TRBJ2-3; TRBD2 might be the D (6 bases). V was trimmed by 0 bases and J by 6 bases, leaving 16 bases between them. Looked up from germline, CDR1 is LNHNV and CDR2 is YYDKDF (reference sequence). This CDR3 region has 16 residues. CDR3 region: CATSREPGQGGDTQYF. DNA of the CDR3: TGTGCCACCAGCAGAGAACCGGGCCAGGGAGGCGATACGCAGTATTTT.

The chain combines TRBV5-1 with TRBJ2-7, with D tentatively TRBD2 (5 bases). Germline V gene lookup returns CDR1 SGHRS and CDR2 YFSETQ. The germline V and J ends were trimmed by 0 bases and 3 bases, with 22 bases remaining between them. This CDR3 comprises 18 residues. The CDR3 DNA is TGCGCCAGCAGCTTGGCCGGCGGGCTACCAGCGCCCCTCTACGAGCAGTACTTC. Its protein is CASSLAGGLPAPLYEQYF.

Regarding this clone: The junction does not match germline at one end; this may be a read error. CDR3 region: CSVEGTGKTYNEQFF. CDR3 sequence (DNA): TGCAGCGTAGAAGGGACAGGTAAAACCTACAATGAGCAGTTCTTC. The rearrangement links TRBV29-1 to TRBJ2-1, with TRBD1 matching over 8 bases. CDR1 and CDR2 (germline): SQVTM, ANQGSEA. This CDR3 comprises 15 residues.

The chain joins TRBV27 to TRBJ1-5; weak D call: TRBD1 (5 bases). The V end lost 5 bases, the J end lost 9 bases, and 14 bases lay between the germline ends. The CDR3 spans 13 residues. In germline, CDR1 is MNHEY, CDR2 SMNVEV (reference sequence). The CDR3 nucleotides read TGTGCCAGCAGTGAGGCAGGGCTACTGCCCCAGCATTTT. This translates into CASSEAGLLPQHF.

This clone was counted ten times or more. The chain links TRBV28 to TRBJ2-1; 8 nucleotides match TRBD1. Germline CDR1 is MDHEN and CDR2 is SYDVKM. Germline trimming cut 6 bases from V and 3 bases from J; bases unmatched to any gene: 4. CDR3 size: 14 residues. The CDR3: CASSQGQDYNEQFF. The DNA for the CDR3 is TGTGCCAGCAGCCAGGGACAGGACTACAATGAGCAGTTCTTC.

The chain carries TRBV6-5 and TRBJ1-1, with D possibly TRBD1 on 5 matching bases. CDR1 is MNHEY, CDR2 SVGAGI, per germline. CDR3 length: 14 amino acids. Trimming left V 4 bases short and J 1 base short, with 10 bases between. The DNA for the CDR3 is TGTGCCAGCAGTTGGGGACCTACGAACACTGAAGCTTTCTTT. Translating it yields CASSWGPTNTEAFF.

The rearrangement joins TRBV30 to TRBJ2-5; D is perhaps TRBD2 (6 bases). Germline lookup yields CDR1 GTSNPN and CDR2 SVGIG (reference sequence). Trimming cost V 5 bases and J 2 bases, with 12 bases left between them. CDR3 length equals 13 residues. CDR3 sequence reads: CAWERDSQETQYF. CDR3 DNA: TGTGCCTGGGAAAGGGACTCTCAAGAGACCCAGTACTTC. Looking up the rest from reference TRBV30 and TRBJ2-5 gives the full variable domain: SQTIHQWPATLVQPVGSPLSLECTVEGTSNPNLYWYRQAAGRGLQLLFYSVGIGQISSEVPQNLSASRPQDRQFILSSKKLLLSDSGFYLCAWERDSQETQYFGPGTRLLVL.

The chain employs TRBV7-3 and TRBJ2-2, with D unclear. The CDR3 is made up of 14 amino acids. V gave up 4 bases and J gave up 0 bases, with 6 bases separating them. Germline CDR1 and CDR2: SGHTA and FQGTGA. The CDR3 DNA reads TGTGCCAGCAGCTCGTTTACGAACACCGGGGAGCTGTTTTTT. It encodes CASSSFTNTGELFF.

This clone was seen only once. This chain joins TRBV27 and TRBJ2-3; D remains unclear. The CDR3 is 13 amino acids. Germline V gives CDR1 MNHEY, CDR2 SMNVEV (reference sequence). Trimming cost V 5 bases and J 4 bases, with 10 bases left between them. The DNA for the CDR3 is TGTGCCAGCAGTCTTCGCCGCGCAGATACGCAGTATTTT. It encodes CASSLRRADTQYF.

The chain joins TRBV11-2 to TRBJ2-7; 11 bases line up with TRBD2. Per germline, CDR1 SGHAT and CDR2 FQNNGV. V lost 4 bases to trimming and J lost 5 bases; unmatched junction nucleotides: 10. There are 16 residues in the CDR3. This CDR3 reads CASSSTPGLAVDEQYF. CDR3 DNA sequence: TGTGCCAGCAGCTCCACTCCGGGACTAGCGGTTGACGAGCAGTACTTC.

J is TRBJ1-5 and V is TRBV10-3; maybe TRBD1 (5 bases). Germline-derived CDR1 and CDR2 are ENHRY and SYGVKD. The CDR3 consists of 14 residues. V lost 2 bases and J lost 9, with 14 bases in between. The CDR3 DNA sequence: TGTGCCATCAGTGAGGGACAACCAGGAGGGCCCCAGCATTTT. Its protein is CAISEGQPGGPQHF.

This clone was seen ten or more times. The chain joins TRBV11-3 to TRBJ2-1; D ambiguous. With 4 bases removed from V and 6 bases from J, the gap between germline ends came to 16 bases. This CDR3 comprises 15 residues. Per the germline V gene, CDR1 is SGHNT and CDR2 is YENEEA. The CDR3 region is CASSSRGEAFNEQFF. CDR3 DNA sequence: TGTGCCAGCAGCTCCCGCGGCGAGGCTTTCAATGAGCAGTTCTTC.

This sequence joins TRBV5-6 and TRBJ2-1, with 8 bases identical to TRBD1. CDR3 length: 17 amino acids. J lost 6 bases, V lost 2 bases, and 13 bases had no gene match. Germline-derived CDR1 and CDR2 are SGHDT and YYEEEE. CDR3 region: CASSFLPRLTGANEQFF. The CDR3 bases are TGTGCCAGCAGCTTTCTACCCAGGCTGACAGGGGCCAATGAGCAGTTCTTC.

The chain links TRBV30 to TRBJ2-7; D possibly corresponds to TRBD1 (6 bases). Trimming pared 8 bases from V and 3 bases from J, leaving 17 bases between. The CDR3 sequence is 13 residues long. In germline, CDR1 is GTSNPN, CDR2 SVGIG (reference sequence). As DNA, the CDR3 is TGTGCCCGGTCCTCGGGACACTTCTACGAGCAGTACTTC. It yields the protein CARSSGHFYEQYF.

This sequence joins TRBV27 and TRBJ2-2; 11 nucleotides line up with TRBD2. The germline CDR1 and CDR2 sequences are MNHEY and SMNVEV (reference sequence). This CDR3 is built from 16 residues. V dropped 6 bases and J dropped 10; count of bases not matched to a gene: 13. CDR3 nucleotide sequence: TGTGCCAGCAGATTACTGGGGACTAGCGGAGCATTGGAGCTGTTTTTT. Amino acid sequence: CASRLLGTSGALELFF.

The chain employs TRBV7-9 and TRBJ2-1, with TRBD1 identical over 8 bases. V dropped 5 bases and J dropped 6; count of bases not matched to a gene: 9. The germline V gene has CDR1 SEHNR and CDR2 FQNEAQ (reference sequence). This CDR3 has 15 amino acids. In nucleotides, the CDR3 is TGTGCCAGCAGCGCTGGACAGGGTTACCCCAATGAGCAGTTCTTC. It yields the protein CASSAGQGYPNEQFF.

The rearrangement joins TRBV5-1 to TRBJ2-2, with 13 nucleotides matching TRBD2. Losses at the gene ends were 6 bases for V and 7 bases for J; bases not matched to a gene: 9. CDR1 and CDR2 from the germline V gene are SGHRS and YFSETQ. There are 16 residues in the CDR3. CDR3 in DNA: TGCGCCAGCAAGAGGGTCGGACTAGCGGGAGTCGGGGAGCTGTTTTTT. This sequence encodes CASKRVGLAGVGELFF.

CDR3 in DNA: TGCAGCGTTGTGGGGGAGCCCGAGCGGGAAAAACTGTTTTTT. Translated, it gives CSVVGEPEREKLFF. The chain employs TRBV29-1 and TRBJ1-4; D is possibly TRBD1 (5 bases). The CDR3 is 14 residues long. The germline gives CDR1 SQVTM, CDR2 ANQGSEA. Between the trimmed V and J ends, which lost 4 bases and 8 bases, there was a span of 17 bases.

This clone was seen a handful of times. CDR3 coding DNA: TGTGCCAGCAGCCCTTTTTTGGAGGGGGCAGGCACTGAAGCTTTCTTT. This encodes CASSPFLEGAGTEAFF. J is TRBJ1-1 and V is TRBV7-8; TRBD1 agrees at 7 bases. The CDR3 runs 16 residues. V lost 5 bases and J lost 4; bases outside the gene matches: 13. Germline CDR1 is SGHVS and CDR2 is FQNEAQ.

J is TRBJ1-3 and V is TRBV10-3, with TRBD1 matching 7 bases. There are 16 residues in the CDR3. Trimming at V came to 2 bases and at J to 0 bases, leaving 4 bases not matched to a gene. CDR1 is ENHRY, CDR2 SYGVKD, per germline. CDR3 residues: CAISELDRDSGNTIYF. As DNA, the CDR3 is TGTGCCATCAGTGAGCTAGACAGGGACTCTGGAAACACCATATATTTT.

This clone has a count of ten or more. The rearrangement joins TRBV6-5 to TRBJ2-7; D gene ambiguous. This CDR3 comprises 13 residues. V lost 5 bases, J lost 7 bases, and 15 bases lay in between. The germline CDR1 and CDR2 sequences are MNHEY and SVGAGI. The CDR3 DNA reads TGTGCCAGCAGTACCGGCCTTTTAGGGGAGCAGTACTTC. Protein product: CASSTGLLGEQYF.

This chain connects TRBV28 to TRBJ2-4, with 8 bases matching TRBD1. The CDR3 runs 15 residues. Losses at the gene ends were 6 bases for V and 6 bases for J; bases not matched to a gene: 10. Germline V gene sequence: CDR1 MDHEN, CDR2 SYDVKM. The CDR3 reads CASSFRGTGGNIQYF. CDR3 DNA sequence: TGTGCCAGCAGCTTTCGGGGGACAGGCGGAAACATTCAGTACTTC. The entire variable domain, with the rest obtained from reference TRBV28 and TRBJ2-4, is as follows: DVKVTQSSRYLVKRTGEKVFLECVQDMDHENMFWYRQDPGLGLRLIYFSYDVKMKEKGDIPEGYSVSREKKERFSLILESASTNQTSMYLCASSFRGTGGNIQYFGAGTRLSVL.

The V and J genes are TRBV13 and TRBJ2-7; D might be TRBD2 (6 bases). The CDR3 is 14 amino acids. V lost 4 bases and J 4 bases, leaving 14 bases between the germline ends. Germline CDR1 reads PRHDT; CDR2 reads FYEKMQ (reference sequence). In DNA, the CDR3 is TGTGCCAGCAGCTACCTTAGCGGACTATACGAGCAGTACTTC. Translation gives CASSYLSGLYEQYF.